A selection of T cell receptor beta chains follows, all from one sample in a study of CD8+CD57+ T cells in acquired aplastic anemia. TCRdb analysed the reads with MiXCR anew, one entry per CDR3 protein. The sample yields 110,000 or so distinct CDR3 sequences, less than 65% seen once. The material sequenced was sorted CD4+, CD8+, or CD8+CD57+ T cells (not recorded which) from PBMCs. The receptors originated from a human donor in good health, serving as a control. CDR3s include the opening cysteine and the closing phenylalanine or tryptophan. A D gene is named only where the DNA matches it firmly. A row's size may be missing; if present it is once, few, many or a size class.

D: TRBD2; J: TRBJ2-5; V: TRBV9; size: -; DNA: TGTGCCAGCAGCGTACCTAGCGGGGCAGAGACCCAGTACTTC; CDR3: CASSVPSGAETQYF
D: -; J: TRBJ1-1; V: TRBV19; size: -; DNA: TGTGCCAGTAGTATACAGAGGAGCACTGAAGCTTTCTTT; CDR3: CASSIQRSTEAFF
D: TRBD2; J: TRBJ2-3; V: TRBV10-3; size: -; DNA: TGTGCCATCAAAGGGACTAGCGGGGGGGCCGGAGATACGCAGTATTTT; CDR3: CAIKGTSGGAGDTQYF
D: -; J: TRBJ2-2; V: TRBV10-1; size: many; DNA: TGCGCCAGCAGTGTGGTTGCCGGGGAGCTGTTTTTT; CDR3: CASSVVAGELFF
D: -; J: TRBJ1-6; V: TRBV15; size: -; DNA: TGTGCCACCAGCAGAGGACAGTTCGGTTCACCCCTCCACTTT; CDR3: CATSRGQFGSPLHF
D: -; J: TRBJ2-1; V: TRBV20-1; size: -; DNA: TGCAGTGCTAGAGATTCAGGGGATGAGCAGTTCTTC; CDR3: CSARDSGDEQFF
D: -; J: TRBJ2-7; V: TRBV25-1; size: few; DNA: TGTGCCAGCAGTGACGACAGTACTACTCCGAAGCAGTACTTC; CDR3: CASSDDSTTPKQYF
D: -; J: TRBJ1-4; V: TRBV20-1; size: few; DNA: TGCAGTGCCACCGGACAGTCAACTAATGAAAAACTGTTTTTT; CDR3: CSATGQSTNEKLFF
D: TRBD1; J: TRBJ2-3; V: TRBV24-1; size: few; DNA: TGTGCCACCAGTGATTGGACAGGGGAAGCGGATACGCAGTATTTT; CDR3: CATSDWTGEADTQYF
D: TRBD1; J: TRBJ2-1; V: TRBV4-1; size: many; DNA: TGCGCCAGCAGCCCAGGGGGGACAGGGGGCTACAATGAGCAGTTCTTC; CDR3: CASSPGGTGGYNEQFF
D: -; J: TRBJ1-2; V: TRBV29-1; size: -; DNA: TGCAGCGTTGAACAGGGAGGCTACGCCTTT; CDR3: CSVEQGGYAF
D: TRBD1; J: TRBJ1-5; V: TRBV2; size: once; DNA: TGTGCCACTAACAGGGGTCAGGGTCAGCCCCAGCATTTT; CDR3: CATNRGQGQPQHF
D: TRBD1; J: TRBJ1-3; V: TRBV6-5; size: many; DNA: TGTGCCAGCAGTTACTGGACAGGGAATGGAAACACCATATATTTT; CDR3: CASSYWTGNGNTIYF
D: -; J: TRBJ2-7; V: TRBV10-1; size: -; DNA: TGCGCCAGCAGTGAGTTGCTTTCCTACGAGCAGTACTTC; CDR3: CASSELLSYEQYF
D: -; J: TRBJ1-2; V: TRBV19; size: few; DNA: TGTGCCAGTAGTATCCCAGGAAACTATGGTGGCTACACCTTC; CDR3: CASSIPGNYGGYTF
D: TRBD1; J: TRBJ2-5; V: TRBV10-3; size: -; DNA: TGTGCCATCAGAGAGGACAGGGTCACGGAGACCCAGTACTTC; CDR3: CAIREDRVTETQYF
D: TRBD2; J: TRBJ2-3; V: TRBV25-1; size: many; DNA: TGTGCCAGCAGTGCGTCTAGCGGGGGCACAGATACGCAGTATTTT; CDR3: CASSASSGGTDTQYF
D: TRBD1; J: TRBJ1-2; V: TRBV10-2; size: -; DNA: TGTGCCAGCAGTTACGGTAGCGGGACAGGGGTCTATGGCTACACCTTC; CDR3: CASSYGSGTGVYGYTF
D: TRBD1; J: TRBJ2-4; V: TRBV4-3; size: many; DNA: TGCGCCAGCAGCCCGGACAGGGGGGACATTCAGTACTTC; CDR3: CASSPDRGDIQYF
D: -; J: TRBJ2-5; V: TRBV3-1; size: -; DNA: TGTGCAGTGTTCCGGGGCCAACGTCCTGGGCAGGAGGCAGAGACCCAGTACTTC; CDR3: CAVFRGQRPGQEAETQYF
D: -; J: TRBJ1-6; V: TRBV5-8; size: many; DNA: TGTGCCAGCAGTCTGCTTGGTTCCTATAATTCACCCCTCCACTTT; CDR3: CASSLLGSYNSPLHF
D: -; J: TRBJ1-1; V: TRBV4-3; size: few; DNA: TGCGCCAGCAGCCAAGATAGGGCCCTGGGCACTGAAGCTTCCTTT; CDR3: CASSQDRALGTEASF
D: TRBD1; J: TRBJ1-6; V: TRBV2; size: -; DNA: TGTGCCAGCAGTCCCGGGACAGGGGGATCACCCCTCCACTTT; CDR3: CASSPGTGGSPLHF
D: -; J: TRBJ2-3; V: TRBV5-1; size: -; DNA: TGCGCCAGCAGCATGGACTGGGTCAGGGGCACAGATACGCAGTATTTT; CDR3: CASSMDWVRGTDTQYF
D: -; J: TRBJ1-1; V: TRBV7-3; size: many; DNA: TGTGCCAGCAGCGCAGGGGTGGACACTGAAGCTTTCTTT; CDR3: CASSAGVDTEAFF
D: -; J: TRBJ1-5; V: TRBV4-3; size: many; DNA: TGCGCCAGCAGCCAACGGGGGGGCAAAGAAAGCAATCAGCCCCAGCATTTT; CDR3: CASSQRGGKESNQPQHF
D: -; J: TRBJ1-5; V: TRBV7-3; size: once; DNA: TGTGCCAGCAGCCCGGACGGGGGGATCGGTCAGCCCCAGCATTTT; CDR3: CASSPDGGIGQPQHF
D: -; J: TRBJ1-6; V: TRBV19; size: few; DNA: TGTGCCAGTAGTATAGTAAGGGGTTCACCCCTCCACTTT; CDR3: CASSIVRGSPLHF
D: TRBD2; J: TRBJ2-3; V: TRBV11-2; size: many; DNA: TGTGCCAGCCACCGGGACTGGGGACTAGCGACAGATACGCAGTATTTT; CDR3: CASHRDWGLATDTQYF
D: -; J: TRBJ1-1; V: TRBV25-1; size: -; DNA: TGTGCCAGCAGTCCGACAGTGAACACTGAAGCTTTCTTT; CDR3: CASSPTVNTEAFF
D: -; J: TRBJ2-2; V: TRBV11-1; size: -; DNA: TGTGCCAGCAGCTTACGGGACCCCCGGGACACCGGGGAGCTGTTTTTT; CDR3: CASSLRDPRDTGELFF
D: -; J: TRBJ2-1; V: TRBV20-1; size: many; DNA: TGCAGTGCTAGAGACAGGGTTAACTACAATGAGCAGTTCTTC; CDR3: CSARDRVNYNEQFF
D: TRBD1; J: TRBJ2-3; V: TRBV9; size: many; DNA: TGTGCCAGCAGCCTAGGGGGCAGCACAGATACGCAGTATTTT; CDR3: CASSLGGSTDTQYF
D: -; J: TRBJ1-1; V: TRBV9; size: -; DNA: TGTGCCAGCAGCCGTCAGACAGTAAACACTGAAGCTTTCTTT; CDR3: CASSRQTVNTEAFF
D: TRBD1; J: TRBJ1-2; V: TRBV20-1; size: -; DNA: TGCAGTGCTAGGGACAGGGGCTATGGCTACACCTTC; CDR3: CSARDRGYGYTF
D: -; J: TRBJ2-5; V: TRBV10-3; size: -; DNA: TGTGCCATCAGTGAGTCGTCGCGTAAGACCCAGTACTTC; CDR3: CAISESSRKTQYF
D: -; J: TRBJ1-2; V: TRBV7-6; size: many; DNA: TGTGCCAGCAGCCCGAGATCGACTAACTATGGCTACACCTTC; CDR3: CASSPRSTNYGYTF
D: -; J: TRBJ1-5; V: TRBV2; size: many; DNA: TGTGCCAGCAGTGACGGCTATCAGCCCCAGCATTTT; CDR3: CASSDGYQPQHF
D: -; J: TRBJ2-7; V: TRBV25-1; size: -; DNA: -; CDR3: CACSVGRGNEQCF
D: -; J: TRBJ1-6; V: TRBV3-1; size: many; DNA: TGTGCCAGCAGCCAAGACGGGGCCAGGGAGGGTTCCTATAATTCACCCCTCCACTTT; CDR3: CASSQDGAREGSYNSPLHF
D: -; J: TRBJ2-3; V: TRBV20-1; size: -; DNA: TGCAGTGCTAGACAGGACGGGGGAAGTGGTGATACGCAGTATTTT; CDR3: CSARQDGGSGDTQYF
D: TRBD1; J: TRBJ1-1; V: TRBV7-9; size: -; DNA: TGTGCCAGCAGCTCCACAGGGGATGAAGCTTTCTTT; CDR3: CASSSTGDEAFF
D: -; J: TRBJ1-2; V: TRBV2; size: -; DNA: TGTGCCAGCAGGGAACTCAGGGATGGCTACACCTTC; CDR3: CASRELRDGYTF
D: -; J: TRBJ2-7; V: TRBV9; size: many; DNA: TGTGCCAGCAGCCTAACAGGTGGCGGCGACGAGCAGTACTTC; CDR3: CASSLTGGGDEQYF
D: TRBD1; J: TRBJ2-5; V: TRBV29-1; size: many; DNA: TGCAGCGTAAGACCGTCAGGGACAGCCGCCGGTGGGACCCAGTACTTC; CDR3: CSVRPSGTAAGGTQYF
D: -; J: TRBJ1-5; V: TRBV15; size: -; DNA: TGTGCCACCAGCAGAGTGGGGCAGCCCCAGCATTTT; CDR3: CATSRVGQPQHF
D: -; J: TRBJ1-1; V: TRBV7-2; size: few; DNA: TGTGCCAGCAGCTTATCTCGACGAGAAGCTTTCTTT; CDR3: CASSLSRREAFF
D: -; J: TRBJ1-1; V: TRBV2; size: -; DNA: TGTGCCAGCAGCACCCGACAGGTGAACACTGAAGCTTTCTTT; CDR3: CASSTRQVNTEAFF
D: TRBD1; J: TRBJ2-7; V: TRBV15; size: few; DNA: TGTGCCACGGGGAGGGACAGGGCTTCCTACGAGCAGTACTTC; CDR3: CATGRDRASYEQYF
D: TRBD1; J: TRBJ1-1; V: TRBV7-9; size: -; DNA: TGTGCCAGCAGGGGATTGGGACAGGGTGAAGCTTTCTTT; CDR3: CASRGLGQGEAFF
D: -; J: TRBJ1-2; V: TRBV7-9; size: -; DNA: TGTGCCAGCAGCCTCCGACAGGCAAACTATGGCTACACCTTC; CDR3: CASSLRQANYGYTF
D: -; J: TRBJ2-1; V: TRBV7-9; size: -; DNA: TGTGCCAGCAGCTCGGGACAAAGCAATGAGCAGTTCTTC; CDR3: CASSSGQSNEQFF
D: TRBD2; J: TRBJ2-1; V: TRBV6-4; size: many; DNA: TGTGCCAGCCTCGGGACTACCTACAATGAGCAGTTCTTC; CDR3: CASLGTTYNEQFF
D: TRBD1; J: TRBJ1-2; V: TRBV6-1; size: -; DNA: TGCGCCAGCAGCCGGGACAGGTCTGGCTATGGCTACACCTTC; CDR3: CASSRDRSGYGYTF